This TCR beta chain appears in the sequencing data of a study of blood T cell repertoires in COVID-19. J lost 4 bases, V lost 6 bases, and 6 bases had no gene match. Germline CDR1 and CDR2: MNHEY and SVGAGI. The CDR3 runs 13 residues. Libraries were prepared by immunoSEQ multiplex PCR; TCRdb keeps only in-frame clonotypes and omits some of them. Among 250,000 or so clones, about 91% were seen once, and the ten largest hold about 1.3%. This chain links TRBV6-5 with TRBJ2-7; TRBD1 matches at 7 bases. Sequenced: peripheral blood. The sequence was obtained from a man older than 75 with acute or convalescent COVID-19. Here the CDR3 reads CASSRTGSYEQYF. The CDR3 DNA follows: TGTGCCAGCAGCCGGACAGGTTCTTACGAGCAGTACTTC.